The clone carrying this T cell receptor beta chain was counted only a few times. As yet, its antigen is unknown. Some clones are missing from TCRdb's copy, which holds only in-frame ones; the method was immunoSEQ multiplex PCR. This table has approximately 97,000 clones, around 80% appearing once. The data are from a study of Ad26.COV2.S vaccination and SARS-CoV-2 variants. Study-wide findings and caveats: Spike-specific responses of CD8+ and CD4+ T cells were reported to display substantial breadth after vaccination. Using TCR breadth and depth analyses may have led to underestimated total T cell responses. Spike-specific TCR breadth was greater in vaccine than placebo recipients. The study found similar non-spike TCR breadth in vaccine and placebo recipients.

The sequences come from peripheral blood, collected after recovery from COVID-19. This receptor was obtained from a human donor who had recovered from COVID-19.

The CDR3 nucleotides read TGTGCCATCAAGTTTTCTCTCGGCCCCGGGGAGCTGTTTTTT. Amino acid sequence: CAIKFSLGPGELFF. V usage is TRBV10-3 and J usage is TRBJ2-2; D unresolved. Germline assignment: CDR1 ENHRY and CDR2 SYGVKD. Trimming removed 7 bases at V and 6 bases at J, with 15 bases between. The CDR3 is 14 amino acids.